The 25 T cell receptor beta chains given below trace back to one sample, sequenced in a study of metastatic and nonmetastatic thyroid tumors. No treatment of any kind had been given to any patient before thyroid surgery. MiXCR re-clonotyped the PCR reads for TCRdb. This table holds more than 50,000 clones, 20% found once. The specimen was blood. Receptors were obtained from a female donor with papillary thyroid cancer or a benign thyroid nodule (not recorded which). Some clones in this sample may be carry-over from other donors' samples.

This clone was detected ten times or more. This rearrangement joins TRBV7-9 to TRBJ2-1, with D unresolved. Germline assignment: CDR1 SEHNR and CDR2 FQNEAQ (reference sequence). The V end was cut by 2 bases, the J end by 6 bases, with 5 bases between. This CDR3 has 12 amino acids. For the CDR3, the DNA is TGTGCCAGCAGCTTACGCTTCAATGAGCAGTTCTTC. Its translation is CASSLRFNEQFF.

This clone was counted at least ten times. Other nucleotide sequences from this sample produce the same CDR3. This chain links TRBV27 with TRBJ1-1; TRBD1 agrees at 10 bases. The germline V gene encodes CDR1 MNHEY and CDR2 SMNVEV (reference sequence). The trim removed 3 bases at V and 5 bases at J, leaving 9 bases unmatched. This CDR3 comprises 16 residues. In nucleotides, the CDR3 is TGTGCCAGCAGTTTGAGACAGGGGGCGCCCCGAACTGAAGCTTTCTTT. Translated: CASSLRQGAPRTEAFF.

The chain links TRBV27 to TRBJ1-2; tentatively, D is TRBD1 (6 bases). Per germline, CDR1 MNHEY and CDR2 SMNVEV (reference sequence). V gave up 5 bases and J gave up 3 bases, with 22 bases separating them. The CDR3 contains 17 residues. As DNA, the CDR3 is TGTGCCAGCAGTCATCTTTCCTGGGGGGGCGCGGACTATGGCTACACCTTC. Its protein is CASSHLSWGGADYGYTF.

As DNA, the CDR3 is TGCGCCAGCAGCCCCCACAACTCCTACGAGCAGTACTTC. Its translation: CASSPHNSYEQYF. The V call is TRBV4-1, the J call TRBJ2-7, with unresolved D. The V gene's germline CDR1 is MGHRA and CDR2 YSYEKL. The ends were cut back, 4 bases at V and 0 bases at J, with 7 bases in the middle. The CDR3 covers 13 residues.

The table lists this clone with many counts. The chain joins TRBV20-1 to TRBJ2-1; 8 positions match TRBD1. The CDR3 has 15 amino acids. V lost 4 bases and J lost 7; bases outside the gene matches: 12. CDR1 is DFQATT, CDR2 SNEGSKA, per germline (reference sequence). The CDR3 spells CSATPGQAWRNEQFF. The CDR3 bases are TGCAGTGCTACCCCGGGACAGGCTTGGAGAAATGAGCAGTTCTTC.

A note on this clone: This CDR3 is missing its conserved last phenylalanine or tryptophan, likely due to a read error. The chain combines TRBV9 with TRBJ2-1, with TRBD2 identical over 10 bases. The CDR3 runs to 15 residues. The germline V gene encodes CDR1 SGDLS and CDR2 YYNGEE. The CDR3 is CASSVALAGRDDQFV. CDR3 coding DNA: TGTGCCAGCAGCGTAGCACTAGCGGGAAGGGATGACCAGTTCGTC.

This chain connects TRBV20-1 to TRBJ2-1; D might be TRBD1 or TRBD2, each matching 5 bases. CDR1 is DFQATT and CDR2 is SNEGSKA in the germline V gene (reference sequence). The V and J ends lost 2 bases and 6 bases respectively, with 14 bases between them. The CDR3 runs 14 residues. The CDR3 bases are TGCAGTGCTAGATACGGGACCGACCTCAATGAGCAGTTCTTC. It codes for CSARYGTDLNEQFF.

Worth noting for this clone: Given a much more abundant clone one base away, this may be a read error. The rearrangement links TRBV7-6 to TRBJ2-5, with 7 bases that match TRBD1. CDR1 and CDR2 (germline): SGHVS, FNYEAQ. V lost 9 bases and J lost 3; bases outside the gene matches: 10. This CDR3 is 14 amino acids long. The CDR3 sequence is CARSETGTEETQYF. The CDR3 nucleotides are TGTGCCAGAAGCGAGACAGGGACAGAAGAGACCCAGTACTTC.

The chain links TRBV6-1 to TRBJ2-3, with TRBD2 matching over 7 bases. CDR3 length equals 15 residues. Germline trimming cut 6 bases from V and 2 bases from J; bases unmatched to any gene: 8. Germline CDR1 reads MNHNS; CDR2 reads SASEGT. The CDR3 spells CASSQKRGYTDTQYF. The DNA of the CDR3 is TGTGCCAGCAGCCAGAAGCGGGGTTACACAGATACGCAGTATTTT.

J is TRBJ2-7 and V is TRBV19, with TRBD2 matching 9 bases. After removal of 6 bases from V and 2 bases from J, the junction contained 8 bases not matched to a gene. The CDR3 covers 15 residues. Germline-derived CDR1 and CDR2 are LNHDA and SQIVND (reference sequence). The CDR3 here is CASRLLAGSTYEQYF. Here the CDR3 DNA reads TGTGCCAGTAGGCTCCTAGCGGGGAGTACCTACGAGCAGTACTTC.

This clone has at least ten counts. The chain joins TRBV6-1 to TRBJ2-2; the D gene is possibly TRBD2 (6 bases). CDR1 is MNHNS, CDR2 SASEGT, per germline. The CDR3 is 16 amino acids. The V end was cut by 7 bases, the J end by 0 bases, with 15 bases between. The CDR3 is CASKSGGTSNTGELFF. CDR3 DNA sequence: TGTGCCAGCAAGAGTGGCGGGACGTCGAACACCGGGGAGCTGTTTTTT.

Notes on this clone: Since the CDR3 does not end with the conserved phenylalanine or tryptophan, this likely comes from a read error. The limits of the CDR3 on the DNA are not certain, so only TCRdb's listed CDR3 is given. This chain connects TRBV28 to TRBJ1-3. The CDR3 is 13 residues long, ends included. Germline V gives CDR1 MDHEN, CDR2 SYDVKM. CDR3 region: CASSLFSGNTIYP.

This clone was picked up many times. This may arise from a read error, as a much more abundant clone is one base away. The chain is built from TRBV28 and TRBJ2-2, with D tentatively TRBD2 (6 bases). Germline V gene sequence: CDR1 MDHEN, CDR2 SYDVKM. The CDR3 is 14 residues long. With 5 bases removed from V and 6 bases from J, the gap between germline ends came to 13 bases. The CDR3 DNA reads as TGTGCCAGCAGTCCCTCGGGAGCCGCCGGGGAGCTGTTTTTT. Its translation: CASSPSGAAGELFF.

This clone was found many times. The chain uses TRBV2 and TRBJ1-3; TRBD1 matches at 9 bases. The V gene end was trimmed by 6 bases and the J gene end by 2 bases; junction bases not matched to a gene: 11. The germline CDR1 and CDR2 sequences are SNHLY and FYNNEI. The CDR3 sequence is 17 residues long. The CDR3 region is CASSRDREGLPGNTIYF. The CDR3 DNA follows: TGTGCCAGCAGCCGGGACAGGGAAGGGCTGCCTGGAAACACCATATATTTT. The full variable domain, with the rest looked up from reference TRBV2 and TRBJ1-3, is EPEVTQTPSHQVTQMGQEVILRCVPISNHLYFYWYRQILGQKVEFLVSFYNNEISEKSEIFDDQFSVERPDGSNFTLKIRSTKLEDSAMYFCASSRDREGLPGNTIYFGEGSWLTVV.

This clone was seen ten or more times. The chain couples TRBV10-3 to TRBJ2-1, with D perhaps matching TRBD1 (5 bases). CDR1 ENHRY and CDR2 SYGVKD come from the germline V gene. The length of the CDR3 is 16 residues. V lost 5 bases to trimming and J lost 8 bases, with 22 bases between them. In nucleotides, the CDR3 is TGTGCCATCAGTCCACACACCAGGGCGCAGGACGATGAGCAGTTCTTC. Its translation is CAISPHTRAQDDEQFF.

At least ten counts were recorded for this clone. The rearrangement uses TRBV3-1 and TRBJ2-3; D is unresolved. This CDR3 has 15 amino acids. The germline V and J ends were trimmed by 3 bases and 5 bases, with 15 bases remaining between them. Germline CDR1 is LGHDT and CDR2 is YNNKEL (reference sequence). CDR3 in DNA: TGTGCCAGCAGCCACCCTGGGCCAGGAGAAGATACGCAGTATTTT. It specifies CASSHPGPGEDTQYF.

This clone was counted at least ten times. The chain joins TRBV20-1 to TRBJ2-1, with D possibly being TRBD2 (6 bases). Germline lookup yields CDR1 DFQATT and CDR2 SNEGSKA (reference sequence). This CDR3 spans 17 amino acids. V dropped 2 bases and J dropped 0 bases, with 17 bases sitting between them. As DNA, the CDR3 is TGCAGTGCTAGATTAACGGGGAGGCGTGACTCCTACAATGAGCAGTTCTTC. This gives the protein CSARLTGRRDSYNEQFF.

Notes on this clone: One end of the junction does not line up with germline, which may come from a read error. The chain links TRBV28 to TRBJ2-1; D is unclear. The CDR3 has 16 amino acids. CDR1 is MDHEN, CDR2 SYDVKM, per germline. Written as DNA, the CDR3 is TGTGCCAGCAGTTCCCTCGGCGGAAGCTCCTACAATGAGCTGTTCTTT. Amino acids: CASSSLGGSSYNELFF.

This clone was recorded many times. This chain connects TRBV7-9 to TRBJ2-1; TRBD2 agrees at 8 bases. From germline, CDR1 is SEHNR and CDR2 FQNEAQ (reference sequence). This CDR3 is 16 amino acids long. With 5 bases clipped from V and 0 bases from J, the junction kept 6 bases outside the gene matches. CDR3 sequence: CASSTGGGFSYNEQFF. The CDR3 DNA follows: TGTGCCAGCAGCACGGGGGGGGGTTTCTCCTACAATGAGCAGTTCTTC.

This clone was seen a handful of times. The gene calls are TRBV24-1 and TRBJ2-2; possible D gene TRBD2, 6 bases. Germline lookup yields CDR1 KGHDR and CDR2 SFDVKD. This CDR3 contains 16 residues. The V end lost 2 bases, the J end lost 14 bases, and 23 bases lay between the germline ends. CDR3 in amino acids: CATSDSGGTPVGYLFF. The CDR3 coding sequence is TGTGCCACCAGTGATTCCGGGGGTACCCCGGTCGGGTATCTGTTTTTT.

This clone was seen many times. The chain employs TRBV6-1 and TRBJ2-1; a possible D gene is TRBD1 (6 bases). CDR1 is MNHNS, CDR2 SASEGT, per germline. There are 11 residues in the CDR3. V was trimmed by 8 bases and J by 9 bases, leaving 11 bases between them. CDR3 in amino acids: CASSTGFEQFF. In DNA, the CDR3 is TGTGCCAGCTCTACAGGGTTTGAGCAGTTCTTC.

Turning to this clone: One junction end disagrees with the germline gene, perhaps due to a read error. The V call is TRBV12-3 or TRBV12-4, the J call TRBJ1-1; D possibly corresponds to TRBD1 (5 bases). This CDR3 spans 12 amino acids. The CDR3 is CASSSSTVEAFF. As DNA, the CDR3 is TGTGCCAGTAGTTCATCGACAGTTGAAGCTTTCTTT.

This clone was picked up a small number of times. Germline and junction disagree at one end, which may indicate a read error. The V and J genes are TRBV24-1 and TRBJ2-6; D gene unclear. Germline loops: CDR1 KGHDR, CDR2 SFDVKD. The CDR3 has 12 residues. The CDR3 nucleotides are TGTGCCACCAGTGACCTCATCAACGTCCTGACCTTC. Translated: CATSDLINVLTF.

This clone was observed a handful of times. V gene TRBV6-1 combines with J gene TRBJ1-2, with 7 bases matching TRBD1. J was trimmed by 2 bases and V by 9 bases; bases with no gene match: 9. Germline CDR1 reads MNHNS; CDR2 reads SASEGT. The CDR3 has 14 amino acids. The CDR3 protein is CASHDMDRNYGYTF. The DNA of the CDR3 is TGTGCCAGTCATGACATGGACAGGAACTATGGCTACACCTTC.

This clone was seen at least ten times. This rearrangement joins TRBV28 to TRBJ2-5; the D is unclear. Germline V gene sequence: CDR1 MDHEN, CDR2 SYDVKM. This CDR3 has 14 amino acids. The V end was cut by 5 bases, the J end by 5 bases, with 15 bases between. The DNA of the CDR3 is TGTGCCAGCAGTAATCAGGTGGTCGGGGAGACCCAGTACTTC. Residues: CASSNQVVGETQYF.